This is a list of T cell receptor beta chains from one sample in a study of human T cells and chemical hapten exposure. TCRdb called the 5' RACE reads again in MiXCR, with one record for every CDR3 protein. The top ten hold approximately 2.6% of the sample, which has 95,000 to 120,000 distinct CDR3 sequences, approximately 19% seen once. These receptors were taken from a human donor in good health. Each CDR3 is given with its conserved first and last residue.

v_gene	j_gene	len	CDR3aa
TRBV27	TRBJ2-7	14	CASSSGLGPYEQYF
TRBV6-5	TRBJ2-7	14	CASSYGKAPYEQYF
TRBV3-1	TRBJ1-1	14	CASSQGLSNTEAFF
TRBV11-2	TRBJ1-1	15	CASRPIGQLNTEAFF
TRBV5-1	TRBJ2-5	15	CASSLVHRSQETQYF
TRBV25-1	TRBJ2-7	15	CASSEGGLAGYEQYF
TRBV9	TRBJ2-3	16	CASSVDSGGGADTQYF
TRBV29-1	TRBJ2-2	14	CSAGQLGGAGELFF
TRBV6-5	TRBJ1-6	14	CANSSGTGTSPLHF
TRBV12-3/TRBV12-4	TRBJ1-5	15	CASSLGLAADQPQHF
TRBV7-9	TRBJ1-1	15	CASSPRDSRNTEAFF
TRBV5-1	TRBJ2-1	18	CASSYPAGGKLMTNEQFF
TRBV12-3/TRBV12-4	TRBJ2-3	16	CASSLWQGLGTDTQYF
TRBV19	TRBJ2-2	14	CASSGSSLTGELFF
TRBV6-1	TRBJ2-1	10	CASREGEQFF
TRBV3-1	TRBJ1-5	16	CASSHSRGRGNQPQHF
TRBV9	TRBJ2-3	14	CASSVATSTDTQYF
TRBV7-2	TRBJ1-1	15	CASSFFSTVNTEAFF
TRBV3-1	TRBJ2-7	13	CASSHYNSYEQYF
TRBV12-3/TRBV12-4	TRBJ2-7	13	CASNITPSGQGHF
TRBV6-6	TRBJ2-2	16	CASKGLAGVDTGELFF
TRBV7-2	TRBJ2-6	12	CASSLVANVLTF
TRBV27	TRBJ2-1	16	CASSLGTSGRYNEQFF
TRBV5-1	TRBJ1-6	15	CASSSGTGGNSPLHF
TRBV7-2	TRBJ2-7	11	CASGDLVLQYF
TRBV6-5	TRBJ2-6	16	CASSYSRASGANVLTF
TRBV7-8	TRBJ2-7	15	CASSPRPASSYEQYF
TRBV5-1	TRBJ1-1	14	CASFRGGSETEAFF
TRBV27	TRBJ1-5	14	CASSPGPLGQPQHF
TRBV28	TRBJ1-1	15	CASSLLGPRNTEAFF
TRBV7-3	TRBJ1-3	13	CASSSGSGNTIYF
TRBV12-3/TRBV12-4	TRBJ2-4	17	CASSEPGLAVAKNIQYF
TRBV9	TRBJ1-2	16	CASSSARGGGGYGYTF
TRBV5-1	TRBJ2-1	17	CASSLALSGGSYNEQFF
TRBV27	TRBJ1-1	14	CASSLRNRGTEAFF
TRBV7-9	TRBJ1-6	15	CASSSIRQPNSPLHF
TRBV12-3/TRBV12-4	TRBJ1-3	14	CASQGWSSGNTIYF
TRBV11-2	TRBJ1-4	17	CASSLDRRQGVNEKLFF
TRBV30	TRBJ2-1	18	CAWTAGLFSSGRANEQFF
TRBV7-2	TRBJ2-3	14	CASSLGGLTDTQYF
TRBV7-2	TRBJ2-3	17	CASSLSEGAWSTDTQYF
TRBV7-2	TRBJ1-5	17	CASSLLGTGYSNQPQHF
TRBV27	TRBJ2-3	14	CASSHQPITDTQYF
TRBV14	TRBJ2-1	14	CASSQELGGTEQFF
TRBV29-1	TRBJ2-1	13	CSVVGGSVYEQFF
TRBV12-3/TRBV12-4	TRBJ1-1	13	CASSLIRRTEAFF
TRBV30	TRBJ2-1	16	CAWSVQGTSGSDEQFF
TRBV28	TRBJ1-1	13	CASSLDRPTEAFF
TRBV5-1	TRBJ1-2	12	CASSSGGRGYTF
TRBV5-1	TRBJ2-1	16	CASSLSRLSSYNEQFF
TRBV28	TRBJ2-7	15	CASSSSGTGGKEKYF
TRBV27	TRBJ2-1	17	CASSSLTVASSYNEQFF
TRBV13	TRBJ2-7	12	CASSPQAMEQYF